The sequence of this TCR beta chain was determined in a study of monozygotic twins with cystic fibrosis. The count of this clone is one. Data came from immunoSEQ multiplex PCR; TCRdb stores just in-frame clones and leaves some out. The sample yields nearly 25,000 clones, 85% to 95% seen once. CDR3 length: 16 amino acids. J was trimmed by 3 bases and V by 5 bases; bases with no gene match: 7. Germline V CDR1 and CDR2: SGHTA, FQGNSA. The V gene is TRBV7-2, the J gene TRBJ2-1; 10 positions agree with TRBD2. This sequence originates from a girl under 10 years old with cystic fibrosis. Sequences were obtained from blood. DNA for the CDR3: TGTGCCAGCAGCGGTAGCGGGGGGAGGCACTACAATGAGCAGTTCTTC. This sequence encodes CASSGSGGRHYNEQFF.